This TCR beta chain comes out of a study of cytomegalovirus exposure and HLA in healthy donors. With 60 Vbeta and 13 Jbeta primers, the PCR was carried out. TCRdb's table, derived via immunoSEQ multiplex PCR, lists solely in-frame clones and lacks some. The data hold around 140,000 clones, with about 76% observed a single time. The CDR3 contains 11 residues. From germline, CDR1 is SEHNR and CDR2 FQNEAQ (reference sequence). A remark on this clone: Sequence at one end of the junction differs from germline and may be a read error.

The source of this sequence is a male donor in good health and CMV-seronegative. Sequenced: PBMCs. The chain carries TRBV7-9 and TRBJ1-6; D gene unclear. Here the CDR3 reads CSSSAHSPLHF. In DNA, the CDR3 is TGTTCCAGCAGCGCGCACTCACCCCTCCACTTT. Full variable domain (remainder filled in from reference TRBV7-9 and TRBJ1-6): DTGVSQNPRHKITKRGQNVTFRCDPISEHNRLYWYRQTLGQGPEFLTYFQNEAQLEKSRLLSDRFSAERPKGSFSTLEIQRTEQGDSAMYLCSSSAHSPLHFGNGTRLTVT.